This passage covers 13 T cell receptor beta chains from one sample sequenced in a study of cytomegalovirus exposure and HLA in healthy donors. Data came from immunoSEQ multiplex PCR; TCRdb stores just in-frame clones and leaves some out. The sample has a few hundred thousand clones, roughly 90% seen once. The sequenced material came from PBMCs. The receptor set was obtained from a woman aged 18-35 years in good health and CMV-seronegative.

This sequence joins TRBV29-1 and TRBJ2-7, with 7 bases identical to TRBD2. V lost 5 bases, J lost 0 bases, and 1 base stayed unmatched. This CDR3 comprises 12 residues. The germline gives CDR1 SQVTM, CDR2 ANQGSEA. The CDR3 coding sequence is TGCAGCGTTAGCGGGACCTCCTACGAGCAGTACTTC. It specifies CSVSGTSYEQYF.

The rearrangement uses TRBV15 and TRBJ1-1; TRBD1 is a possible D gene (5 bases). Germline CDR1 reads LNHNV; CDR2 reads YYDKDF (reference sequence). Trimming shortened V by 2 bases and J by 3 bases, and 10 bases separated the two germline ends. The CDR3 runs to 14 residues. CDR3 DNA: TGTGCCACCAGCAGACCCCGGGACTACACTGAAGCTTTCTTT. This gives the protein CATSRPRDYTEAFF.

This clone was detected once. The chain joins TRBV5-4 to TRBJ2-7; D is undetermined. CDR3 length: 14 amino acids. CDR1 is SGHNT, CDR2 YYREEE, per germline (reference sequence). V gave up 0 bases and J gave up 6 bases, with 13 bases separating them. CDR3: CASSLGVGLREQYF. CDR3 DNA sequence: TGTGCCAGCAGCTTGGGGGTGGGCCTACGCGAGCAGTACTTC. Filled out from reference TRBV5-4 and TRBJ2-7, the complete variable domain reads ETGVTQSPTHLIKTRGQQVTLRCSSQSGHNTVSWYQQALGQGPQFIFQYYREEENGRGNFPPRFSGLQFPNYSSELNVNALELDDSALYLCASSLGVGLREQYFGPGTRLTVT.

This chain links TRBV4-2 with TRBJ2-4; D is ambiguous. Germline CDR1 LGHNA, CDR2 YNFKEQ. CDR3 size: 14 residues. Deletions cut 3 bases from V and 0 bases from J, with 6 bases between. CDR3 amino acids: CASSQSLAKNIQYF. The CDR3 DNA sequence: TGTGCCAGCAGCCAGTCGTTAGCCAAAAACATTCAGTACTTC.

The rearrangement joins TRBV5-4 to TRBJ2-3; 13 bases match TRBD2. Germline CDR1 SGHNT, CDR2 YYREEE (reference sequence). V was clipped by 4 bases and J by 4 bases; unmatched bases: 6. There are 16 residues in the CDR3. The CDR3 here is CASSPGLAGRADTQYF. The CDR3, as DNA: TGTGCCAGCAGCCCGGGACTAGCGGGGCGCGCAGATACGCAGTATTTT.

In this sample, this clone turned up once. The V and J genes are TRBV6-6 and TRBJ1-2, with D unresolved. Germline V lookup: CDR1 MNHNY, CDR2 SVGAGI (reference sequence). This CDR3 contains 13 residues. V dropped 7 bases and J dropped 2 bases, with 11 bases sitting between them. The CDR3 here is CASTPKHNYGYTF. The CDR3 region has the DNA TGTGCCAGCACTCCCAAACACAACTATGGCTACACCTTC.

The rearrangement joins TRBV9 to TRBJ2-5; 9 bases line up with TRBD1. The V segment lost 4 bases and the J segment 5 bases; nucleotides outside the gene matches: 9. Germline V CDR1 and CDR2: SGDLS, YYNGEE. The CDR3 spans 15 residues. In nucleotides, the CDR3 is TGTGCCAGCAGCCTCGGGACAGGGCGGTTTGAGACCCAGTACTTC. It codes for CASSLGTGRFETQYF.

The rearrangement links TRBV18 to TRBJ2-3; D not certain. This CDR3 is built from 15 residues. With 2 bases removed from V and 0 bases from J, the gap between germline ends came to 9 bases. Germline values: CDR1 KGHSH, CDR2 LQKENI. The CDR3 sequence: CASSPKWPSTDTQYF. For the CDR3, the DNA is TGTGCCAGCTCACCAAAATGGCCTAGCACAGATACGCAGTATTTT.

The chain joins TRBV6-1 to TRBJ1-1; unclear D gene. This CDR3 has 14 amino acids. V lost 0 bases, J lost 0 bases, and 5 bases lay in between. Per the germline V gene, CDR1 is MNHNS and CDR2 is SASEGT. The CDR3 here is CASSEAQMNTEAFF. The CDR3 coding sequence is TGTGCCAGCAGTGAAGCGCAGATGAACACTGAAGCTTTCTTT.

This rearrangement joins TRBV7-6 to TRBJ2-1; D unresolved. The V and J ends lost 1 base and 3 bases respectively, with 10 bases between them. Germline-derived CDR1 and CDR2 are SGHVS and FNYEAQ. The CDR3 consists of 15 residues. The CDR3 DNA reads as TGTGCCAGCAGCTTAGGGGCCGTGGGCTACAATGAGCAGTTCTTC. As protein: CASSLGAVGYNEQFF.

The genes are TRBV5-4 and TRBJ1-1; D gene uncertain. Germline V CDR1 and CDR2: SGHNT, YYREEE (reference sequence). V was pared by 0 bases and J by 6 bases, with 12 bases between. The CDR3 covers 14 residues. The CDR3 DNA reads as TGTGCCAGCAGCTTGGCTGGGTCGGGGTCTGAAGCTTTCTTT. It specifies CASSLAGSGSEAFF.

The table lists this clone with a count of one. This chain joins TRBV9 and TRBJ2-3; 8 bases are shared with TRBD2. Germline-derived CDR1 and CDR2 are SGDLS and YYNGEE. This CDR3 is built from 15 residues. The junction had 7 bases not matched to a gene; V was cut back by 3 bases and J by 4 bases. The CDR3 loop reads CASSEPGLGPDTQYF. DNA of the CDR3: TGTGCCAGCAGCGAACCGGGACTAGGGCCAGATACGCAGTATTTT.

This clone was counted a single time. This chain uses TRBV4-1 with TRBJ1-5; D might be TRBD1 (6 bases). V was trimmed by 3 bases and J by 5 bases, leaving 20 bases between them. Germline assignment: CDR1 MGHRA and CDR2 YSYEKL. This CDR3 spans 17 amino acids. CDR3 in amino acids: CASSHPPGGRGDQPQHF. Here the CDR3 DNA reads TGCGCCAGCAGCCACCCTCCGGGGGGCCGGGGGGATCAGCCCCAGCATTTT.